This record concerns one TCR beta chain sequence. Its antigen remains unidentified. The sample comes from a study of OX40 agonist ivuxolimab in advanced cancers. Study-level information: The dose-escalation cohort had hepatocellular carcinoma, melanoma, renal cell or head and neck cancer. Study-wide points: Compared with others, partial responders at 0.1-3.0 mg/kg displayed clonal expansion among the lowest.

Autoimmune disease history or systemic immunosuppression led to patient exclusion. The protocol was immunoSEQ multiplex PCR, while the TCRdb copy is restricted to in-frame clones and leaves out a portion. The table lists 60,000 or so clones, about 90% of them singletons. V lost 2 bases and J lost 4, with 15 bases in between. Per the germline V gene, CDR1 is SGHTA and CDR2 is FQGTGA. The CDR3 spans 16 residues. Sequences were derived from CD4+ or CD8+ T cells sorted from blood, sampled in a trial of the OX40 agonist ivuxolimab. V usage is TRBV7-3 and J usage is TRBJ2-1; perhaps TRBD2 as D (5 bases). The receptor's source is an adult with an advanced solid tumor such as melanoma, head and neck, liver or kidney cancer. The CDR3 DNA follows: TGTGCCAGCAGCTTAGAACTAGTGGGCCGATACAATGAGCAGTTCTTC. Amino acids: CASSLELVGRYNEQFF.